This T cell receptor (beta chain) was documented in a study of blood T cell repertoires in COVID-19. The overall study: Samples of COVID-19 (acute and convalescent) were obtained from the United States, Italy and Spain. Sample material is recorded as cDNA or gDNA derived from T cells, B-cell-depleted T cells, or PBMCs.

Some clones are missing from TCRdb's copy, which holds only in-frame ones; the method was immunoSEQ multiplex PCR. The sample records about 270,000 clones, under 90% being singletons. The CDR3 is 13 amino acids. V was shortened by 4 bases and J by 0 bases, with 5 bases between the two germline ends. Germline CDR1 WSHSY, CDR2 SAAADI. Material for sequencing was peripheral blood. The rearrangement joins TRBV10-2 to TRBJ2-3, with D unresolved. The TCR originated in a woman between 18 and 29 years old with acute or convalescent COVID-19. CDR3 amino acids: CASSVLSTDTQYF. CDR3 in DNA: TGCGCCAGCAGTGTACTGAGCACAGATACGCAGTATTTT.